This T cell receptor beta chain is drawn from a study of beta chain features in type 1 diabetes. Study in general: Healthy donors and patients had similar age, gender and cell yields. Broader study findings: People with Type 1 diabetes carried modestly yet significantly shorter TCRB CDR3s in all four CD4+ subsets.

Blood was drawn once from each donor into heparinised tubes. The draws averaged about 110 mL. This clone was detected a few times. Its antigen is unidentified. The CDR3 totals 15 residues. V lost 4 bases and J lost 0; bases outside the gene matches: 7. Germline CDR1 is SGDLS and CDR2 is YYNGEE. Sequencing targeted expressed TCRB transcripts, as all isolated RNA had been reverse transcribed. Clones were sequenced by immunoSEQ multiplex PCR, and TCRdb holds only the in-frame ones, with some missing. Among some 280,000 clones listed, more than 13% were seen once. This receptor was taken from a man in his thirties or forties with type 1 diabetes. The source material was naive CD4+ T cells from blood. The rearrangement uses TRBV9 and TRBJ2-7; TRBD2 agrees at 7 bases. CDR3 region: CASSQRSGTSYEQYF. The CDR3 DNA reads TGTGCCAGCAGCCAGAGGAGCGGGACCTCCTACGAGCAGTACTTC.